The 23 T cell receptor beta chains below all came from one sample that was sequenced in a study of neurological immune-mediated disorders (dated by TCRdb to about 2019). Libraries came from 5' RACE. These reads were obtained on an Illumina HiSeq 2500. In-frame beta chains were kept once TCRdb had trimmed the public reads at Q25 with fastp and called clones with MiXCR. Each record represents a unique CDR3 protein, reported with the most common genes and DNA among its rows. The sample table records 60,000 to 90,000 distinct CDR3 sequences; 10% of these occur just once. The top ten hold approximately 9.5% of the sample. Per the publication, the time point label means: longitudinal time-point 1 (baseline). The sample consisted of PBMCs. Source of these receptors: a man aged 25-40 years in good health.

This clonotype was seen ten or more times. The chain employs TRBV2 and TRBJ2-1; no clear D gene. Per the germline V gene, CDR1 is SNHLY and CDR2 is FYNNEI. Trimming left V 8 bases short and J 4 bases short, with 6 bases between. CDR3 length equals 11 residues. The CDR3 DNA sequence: TGTGCCAGCGATGTATACAATGAGCAGTTCTTC. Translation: CASDVYNEQFF.

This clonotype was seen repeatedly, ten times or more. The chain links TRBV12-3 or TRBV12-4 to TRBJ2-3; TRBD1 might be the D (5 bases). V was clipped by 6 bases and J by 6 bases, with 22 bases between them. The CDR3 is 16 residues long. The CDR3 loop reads CASSHGQRQRSDTQYF. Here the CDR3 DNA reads TGTGCCAGCAGCCACGGCCAGAGACAGAGATCGGATACGCAGTATTTT.

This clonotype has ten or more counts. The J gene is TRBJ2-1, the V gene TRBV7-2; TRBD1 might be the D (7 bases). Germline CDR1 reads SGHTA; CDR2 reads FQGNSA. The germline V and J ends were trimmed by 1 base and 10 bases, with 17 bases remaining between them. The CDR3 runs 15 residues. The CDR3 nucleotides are TGTGCCAGCAGCTTAGGGGCAGGGGGGTTGATGGAGCAGTTCTTC. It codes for CASSLGAGGLMEQFF.

CDR3 loop: CASSMRDRGLANTGELFF. The CDR3 coding sequence is TGTGCCAGTAGTATGAGGGACCGCGGACTAGCCAACACCGGGGAGCTGTTTTTT. The rearrangement joins TRBV19 to TRBJ2-2; 8 positions agree with TRBD2. V gave up 3 bases and J gave up 2 bases; unmatched junction bases: 11. The CDR3 is made up of 18 amino acids. The germline V gene has CDR1 LNHDA and CDR2 SQIVND (reference sequence).

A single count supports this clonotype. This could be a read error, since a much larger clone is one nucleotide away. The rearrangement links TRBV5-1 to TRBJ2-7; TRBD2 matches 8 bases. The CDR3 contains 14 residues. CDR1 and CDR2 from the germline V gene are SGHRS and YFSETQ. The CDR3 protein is CASSSRGGQNEPYF. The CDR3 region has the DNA TGCGCCAGCAGCTCCCGCGGGGGGCAAAACGAGCCGTACTTC.

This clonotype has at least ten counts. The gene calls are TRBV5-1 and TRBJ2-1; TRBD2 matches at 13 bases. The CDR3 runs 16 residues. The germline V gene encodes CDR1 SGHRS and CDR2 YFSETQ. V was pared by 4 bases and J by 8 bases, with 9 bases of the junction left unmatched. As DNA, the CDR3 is TGCGCCAGCAGCAGGGAAGGACTAGCGGGAGTAGATGAGCAGTTCTTC. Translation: CASSREGLAGVDEQFF.

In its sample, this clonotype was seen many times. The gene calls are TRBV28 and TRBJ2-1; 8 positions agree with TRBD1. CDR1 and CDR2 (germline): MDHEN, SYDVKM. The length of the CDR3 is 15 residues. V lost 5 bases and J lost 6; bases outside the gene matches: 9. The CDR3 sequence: CASSPGWQGANEQFF. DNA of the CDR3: TGTGCCAGCAGTCCAGGGTGGCAGGGGGCCAATGAGCAGTTCTTC.

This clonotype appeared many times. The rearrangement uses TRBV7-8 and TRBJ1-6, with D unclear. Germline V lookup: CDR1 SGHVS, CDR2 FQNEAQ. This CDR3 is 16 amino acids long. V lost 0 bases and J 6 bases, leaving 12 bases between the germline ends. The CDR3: CASSLAGLIFNSPLHF. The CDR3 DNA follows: TGTGCCAGCAGCTTAGCCGGTCTGATTTTTAATTCACCCCTCCACTTT. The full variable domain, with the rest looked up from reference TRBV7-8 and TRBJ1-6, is GAGVSQSPRYKVAKRGQDVALRCDPISGHVSLFWYQQALGQGPEFLTYFQNEAQLDKSGLPSDRFFAERPEGSVSTLKIQRTQQEDSAVYLCASSLAGLIFNSPLHFGNGTRLTVT.

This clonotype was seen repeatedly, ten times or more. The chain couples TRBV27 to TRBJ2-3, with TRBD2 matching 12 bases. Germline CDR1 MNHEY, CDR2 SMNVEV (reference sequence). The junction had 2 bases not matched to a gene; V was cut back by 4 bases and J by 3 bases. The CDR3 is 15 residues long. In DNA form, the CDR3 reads TGTGCCAGCAGTTCACTAGCGGGGGGAACAGATACGCAGTATTTT. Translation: CASSSLAGGTDTQYF.

The CDR3: CASSQLAGVRDEQFF. In nucleotides, the CDR3 is TGCGCCAGCAGCCAGCTAGCGGGAGTCAGGGATGAGCAGTTCTTC. The V call is TRBV4-1, the J call TRBJ2-1; 10 bases are a match to TRBD2. The CDR3 totals 15 residues. Per the germline V gene, CDR1 is MGHRA and CDR2 is YSYEKL. Trimming took 3 bases from V and 8 from J; bases not matched to a gene: 7.

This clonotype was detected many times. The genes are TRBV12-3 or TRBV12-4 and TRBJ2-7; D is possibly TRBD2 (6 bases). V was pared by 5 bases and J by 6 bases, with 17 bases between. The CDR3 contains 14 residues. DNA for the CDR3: TGTGCCAGCAGTGCCGGGGGACTTCTAGCCGAGCAGTACTTC. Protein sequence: CASSAGGLLAEQYF.

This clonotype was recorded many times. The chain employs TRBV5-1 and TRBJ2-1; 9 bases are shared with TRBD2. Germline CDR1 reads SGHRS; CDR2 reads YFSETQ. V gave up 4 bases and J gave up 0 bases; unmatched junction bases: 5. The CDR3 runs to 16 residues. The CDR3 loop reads CASSPLSGSSYNEQFF. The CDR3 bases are TGCGCCAGCAGCCCCCTTAGCGGGAGCTCCTACAATGAGCAGTTCTTC. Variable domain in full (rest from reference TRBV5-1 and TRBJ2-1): KAGVTQTPRYLIKTRGQQVTLSCSPISGHRSVSWYQQTPGQGLQFLFEYFSETQRNKGNFPGRFSGRQFSNSRSEMNVSTLELGDSALYLCASSPLSGSSYNEQFFGPGTRLTVL.

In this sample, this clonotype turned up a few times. The CDR3 region has the DNA TGTGCCAGCAGCCCTCGACAGGGTCTTCCCTACGAGCAGTACTTC. It yields the protein CASSPRQGLPYEQYF. This rearrangement joins TRBV7-2 to TRBJ2-7; 7 bases are a match to TRBD1. Trimming removed 5 bases from V and 2 bases from J; junction bases left unmatched: 9. CDR3 length: 15 residues. Germline CDR1 and CDR2: SGHTA and FQGNSA.

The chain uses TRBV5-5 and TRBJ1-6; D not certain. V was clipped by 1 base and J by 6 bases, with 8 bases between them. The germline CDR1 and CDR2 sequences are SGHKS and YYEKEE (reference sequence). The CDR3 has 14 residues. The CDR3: CASSLFQSNSPLHF. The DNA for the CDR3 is TGTGCCAGCAGCTTGTTTCAGAGTAATTCACCCCTCCACTTT.

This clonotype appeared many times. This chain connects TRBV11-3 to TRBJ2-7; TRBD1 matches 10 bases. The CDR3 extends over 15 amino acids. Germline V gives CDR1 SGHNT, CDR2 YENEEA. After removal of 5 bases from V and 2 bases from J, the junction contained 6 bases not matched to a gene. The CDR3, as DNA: TGTGCCAGCAGCCCCGACAGGGGGCTGGCCTACGAGCAGTACTTC. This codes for CASSPDRGLAYEQYF.

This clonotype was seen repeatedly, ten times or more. CDR3 bases: TGCAGTGCGACTAGAAAACTAGCGGGAGGGAACACAGATACGCAGTATTTT. Protein: CSATRKLAGGNTDTQYF. The chain employs TRBV20-1 and TRBJ2-3; TRBD2 matches 13 bases. CDR1 is DFQATT, CDR2 SNEGSKA, per germline (reference sequence). The CDR3 length is 17 residues. The V gene end was trimmed by 6 bases and the J gene end by 2 bases; junction bases not matched to a gene: 11.

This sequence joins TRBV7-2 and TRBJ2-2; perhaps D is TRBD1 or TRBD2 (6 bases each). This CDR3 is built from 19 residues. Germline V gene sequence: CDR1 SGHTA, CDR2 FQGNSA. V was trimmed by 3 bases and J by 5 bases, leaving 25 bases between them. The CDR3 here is CASSLDAGGRGSRTGELFF. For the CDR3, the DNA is TGTGCCAGCAGCTTGGATGCCGGGGGCAGGGGAAGTCGAACCGGGGAGCTGTTTTTT.

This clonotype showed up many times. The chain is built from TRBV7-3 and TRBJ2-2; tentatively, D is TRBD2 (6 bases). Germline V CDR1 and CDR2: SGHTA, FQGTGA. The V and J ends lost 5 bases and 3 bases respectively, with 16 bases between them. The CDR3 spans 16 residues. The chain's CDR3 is CASSPDAGMDTGELFF. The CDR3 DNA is TGTGCCAGCAGCCCAGACGCGGGGATGGACACCGGGGAGCTGTTTTTT.

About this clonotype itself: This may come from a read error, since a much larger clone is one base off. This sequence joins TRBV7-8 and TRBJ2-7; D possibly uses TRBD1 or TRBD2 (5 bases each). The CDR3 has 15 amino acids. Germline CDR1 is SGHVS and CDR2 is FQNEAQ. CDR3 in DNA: TGTGCCAACAGCTTAGTAGTCGGGACGTCCTACGAGCAGTACTTC. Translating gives CANSLVVGTSYEQYF. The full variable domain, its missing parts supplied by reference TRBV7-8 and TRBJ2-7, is GAGVSQSPRYKVAKRGQDVALRCDPISGHVSLFWYQQALGQGPEFLTYFQNEAQLDKSGLPSDRFFAERPEGSVSTLKIQRTQQEDSAVYLCANSLVVGTSYEQYFGPGTRLTVT.

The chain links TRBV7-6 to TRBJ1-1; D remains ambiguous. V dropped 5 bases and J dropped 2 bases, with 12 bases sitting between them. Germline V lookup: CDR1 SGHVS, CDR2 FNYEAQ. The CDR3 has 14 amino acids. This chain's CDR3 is CASSPREGNTEAFF. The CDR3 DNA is TGTGCCAGCAGCCCCCGGGAGGGTAACACTGAAGCTTTCTTT.

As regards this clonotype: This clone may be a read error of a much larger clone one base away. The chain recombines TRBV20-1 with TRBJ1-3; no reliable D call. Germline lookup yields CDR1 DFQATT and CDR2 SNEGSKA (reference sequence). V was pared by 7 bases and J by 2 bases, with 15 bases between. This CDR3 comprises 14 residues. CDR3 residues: CSVPWAITGNTIYF. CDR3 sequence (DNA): TGCAGTGTCCCCTGGGCGATAACTGGAAACACCATATATTTT.

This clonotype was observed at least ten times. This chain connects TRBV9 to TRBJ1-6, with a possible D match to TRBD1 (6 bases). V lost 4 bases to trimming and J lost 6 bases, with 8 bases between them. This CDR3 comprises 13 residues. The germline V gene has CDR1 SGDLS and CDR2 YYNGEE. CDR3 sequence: CASSPDSNSPLHF. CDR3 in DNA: TGTGCCAGCAGCCCGGACAGTAATTCACCCCTCCACTTT. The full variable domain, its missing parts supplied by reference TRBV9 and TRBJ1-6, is DSGVTQTPKHLITATGQRVTLRCSPRSGDLSVYWYQQSLDQGLQFLIQYYNGEERAKGNILERFSAQQFPDLHSELNLSSLELGDSALYFCASSPDSNSPLHFGNGTRLTVT.

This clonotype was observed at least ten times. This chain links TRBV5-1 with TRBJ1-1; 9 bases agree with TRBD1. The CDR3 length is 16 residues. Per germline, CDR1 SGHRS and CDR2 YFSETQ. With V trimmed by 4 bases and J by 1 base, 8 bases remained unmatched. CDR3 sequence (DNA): TGCGCCAGCAGCCCCAGGACAGGGGACCGGAACACTGAAGCTTTCTTT. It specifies CASSPRTGDRNTEAFF.